The sequence of this T cell receptor beta chain was determined in a study of shared clonotypes between healthy human individuals. The DNA input per sorted-subset replicate PCR was 200 ng, corresponding to some 30,000 T cell genomes. Sequenced by immunoSEQ multiplex PCR; TCRdb stores in-frame clones only, minus some. The sample carries around 550,000 clones, approximately 95% recorded once. Naive CD8 cells comprised CD45RO-negative, CCR7-positively selected cells, excluding terminally differentiated effector memory CD45RA+ cells. Nashville, Tennessee was home to all donors, who were Caucasian adults. This clone appeared once. The clonotype originates from a woman aged 30 to 39 in good health. The sample was naive CD8+ T cells sorted from blood.

The CDR3: CASSPTGTEDYEQYF. As DNA, the CDR3 is TGTGCCAGCAGCCCTACCGGGACGGAGGACTACGAGCAGTACTTC. The chain employs TRBV13 and TRBJ2-7; possibly TRBD1 or TRBD2 for D (5 bases each). The CDR3 covers 15 residues. Trimming left V 5 bases short and J 3 bases short, with 17 bases between. Germline loops: CDR1 PRHDT, CDR2 FYEKMQ (reference sequence).